The 16 T cell receptor beta chains listed next were all sequenced from one sample in a study of OX40 agonist ivuxolimab in advanced cancers. This table comes from immunoSEQ multiplex PCR, and its TCRdb copy is limited to in-frame clones, with some not included. The data hold 40,000 or so clones, with about 90% observed a single time. The material was CD4+ or CD8+ T cells sorted from blood, obtained in a trial of the OX40 agonist ivuxolimab. Receptor source: an adult with an advanced solid tumor such as melanoma, head and neck, liver or kidney cancer.

V usage is TRBV7-3 and J usage is TRBJ2-1; D possibly corresponds to TRBD2 (5 bases). This CDR3 has 13 amino acids. Germline values: CDR1 SGHTA, CDR2 FQGTGA. The V end lost 2 bases, the J end lost 6 bases, and 8 bases lay between the germline ends. DNA of the CDR3: TGTGCCAGCAGCTTACAACGGGGCAATGAGCAGTTCTTC. It encodes CASSLQRGNEQFF.

V and J are TRBV5-4 and TRBJ2-3, with D tentatively TRBD2 (6 bases). Germline V lookup: CDR1 SGHNT, CDR2 YYREEE (reference sequence). V lost 2 bases and J 6 bases, leaving 13 bases between the germline ends. CDR3 length equals 14 residues. The CDR3 region is CASSFGLTGDTQYF. The CDR3 DNA reads as TGTGCCAGCAGCTTCGGACTAACTGGTGATACGCAGTATTTT.

The table lists this clone with a count of one. The gene calls are TRBV6-5 and TRBJ1-6; D possibly corresponds to TRBD1 (5 bases). This CDR3 is 15 amino acids long. Germline V lookup: CDR1 MNHEY, CDR2 SVGAGI. V dropped 7 bases and J dropped 0 bases, with 10 bases sitting between them. The chain's CDR3 is CASTDSSSYNSPLHF. The DNA for the CDR3 is TGTGCCAGCACCGACAGCAGCTCCTATAATTCACCCCTCCACTTT.

The CDR3 sequence is CASSVGRLGGYTF. The DNA for the CDR3 is TGTGCCAGCAGCGTAGGTCGGTTGGGTGGCTACACCTTC. This chain links TRBV9 with TRBJ1-2; D is unclear. This CDR3 region has 13 residues. CDR1 and CDR2 (germline): SGDLS, YYNGEE. V dropped 0 bases and J dropped 7 bases, with 10 bases sitting between them.

This clone was picked up one time. The rearrangement links TRBV20-1 to TRBJ1-2; D is uncertain. Germline CDR1 and CDR2: DFQATT and SNEGSKA (reference sequence). CDR3 size: 11 residues. Trimming stripped 8 bases from V and 2 bases from J, with 9 bases between. Here the CDR3 reads CSTTANYGYTF. The DNA for the CDR3 is TGCAGTACCACTGCCAACTATGGCTACACCTTC.

The rearrangement links TRBV5-6 to TRBJ1-6; D call uncertain. CDR1 is SGHDT and CDR2 is YYEEEE in the germline V gene. The CDR3 has 14 amino acids. V lost 4 bases and J 8 bases, leaving 13 bases between the germline ends. The CDR3 spells CASSLPGIYSPLHF. CDR3 sequence (DNA): TGTGCCAGCAGCCTCCCAGGCATCTATTCACCCCTCCACTTT.

V is TRBV9 and J is TRBJ1-5; no definite D call. The germline V gene has CDR1 SGDLS and CDR2 YYNGEE. The germline V and J ends were trimmed by 0 bases and 6 bases, with 10 bases remaining between them. This CDR3 contains 14 residues. CDR3 coding DNA: TGTGCCAGCAGCGTAGGGCGGGAGGGTCAGCCCCAGCATTTT. Protein sequence: CASSVGREGQPQHF. Together with reference TRBV9 and TRBJ1-5, the CDR3 gives the full variable domain: DSGVTQTPKHLITATGQRVTLRCSPRSGDLSVYWYQQSLDQGLQFLIQYYNGEERAKGNILERFSAQQFPDLHSELNLSSLELGDSALYFCASSVGREGQPQHFGDGTRLSIL.

The chain links TRBV7-9 to TRBJ2-2; TRBD2 matches 7 bases. With V trimmed by 1 base and J by 5 bases, 13 bases remained unmatched. Germline assignment: CDR1 SEHNR and CDR2 FQNEAQ (reference sequence). CDR3 size: 18 residues. CDR3 DNA: TGTGCCAGCAGCTTAGGATCCCCGTGGGGAGGGGAGACCGGGGAGCTGTTTTTT. Protein product: CASSLGSPWGGETGELFF.

The chain employs TRBV7-3 and TRBJ2-5; TRBD2 agrees at 11 bases. The CDR3 sequence is 17 residues long. J was trimmed by 5 bases and V by 5 bases; bases with no gene match: 13. From germline, CDR1 is SGHTA and CDR2 FQGTGA. This CDR3 reads CASSRLPLAGGKETQYF. CDR3 in DNA: TGTGCCAGCAGCCGACTGCCTCTAGCGGGGGGCAAGGAGACCCAGTACTTC.

With respect to this clone: Other DNA sequences in the same sample also yield this CDR3. This chain uses TRBV4-1 with TRBJ1-1; possible D gene TRBD1, 6 bases. Germline CDR1 is MGHRA and CDR2 is YSYEKL. The length of the CDR3 is 15 residues. Deletions cut 0 bases from V and 4 bases from J, with 12 bases between. The CDR3 DNA reads TGCGCCAGCAGCCAAGACAGGGGAGGGAGCACTGAAGCTTTCTTT. As protein: CASSQDRGGSTEAFF.

V gene TRBV6-6 combines with J gene TRBJ2-7, with D possibly being TRBD1 (5 bases). The CDR3 runs to 14 residues. The germline gives CDR1 MNHNY, CDR2 SVGAGI (reference sequence). The V end was cut by 6 bases, the J end by 1 base, with 13 bases between. The CDR3: CASSPDDSSYEQYF. The DNA of the CDR3 is TGTGCCAGCAGCCCCGACGACAGTTCCTACGAGCAGTACTTC.

The chain uses TRBV6-1 and TRBJ2-7, with 13 positions matching TRBD2. Unmatched junction bases numbered 7, after V lost 6 bases and J lost 5 bases. This CDR3 spans 15 amino acids. Looked up from germline, CDR1 is MNHNS and CDR2 is SASEGT. CDR3 amino acids: CASRKGTSGVHEQYF. CDR3 sequence (DNA): TGTGCCAGCAGGAAGGGGACTAGCGGGGTACACGAGCAGTACTTC.

V usage is TRBV5-1 and J usage is TRBJ2-4; D is perhaps TRBD1 or TRBD2 (5 bases each). Trimming pared 4 bases from V and 3 bases from J, leaving 17 bases between. The CDR3 extends over 16 amino acids. Germline V CDR1 and CDR2: SGHRS, YFSETQ. Written as DNA, the CDR3 is TGCGCCAGCAGCGTGGGCGAGGGGACCGGCAAAAACATTCAGTACTTC. It translates to CASSVGEGTGKNIQYF.

V gene TRBV6-6 combines with J gene TRBJ2-3; unclear D gene. This CDR3 is built from 14 residues. Trimming pared 0 bases from V and 0 bases from J, leaving 4 bases between. Germline V CDR1 and CDR2: MNHNY, SVGAGI (reference sequence). CDR3 residues: CASSYSVSTDTQYF. CDR3 nucleotide sequence: TGTGCCAGCAGTTACTCGGTGAGCACAGATACGCAGTATTTT.

The chain employs TRBV25-1 and TRBJ2-3; TRBD2 matches at 9 bases. The V gene end was trimmed by 4 bases and the J gene end by 2 bases; junction bases not matched to a gene: 1. CDR1 and CDR2 (germline): MGHDK, SYGVNS. The CDR3 has 14 amino acids. The CDR3 region is CASSGLADTDTQYF. CDR3 coding DNA: TGTGCCAGCAGTGGACTAGCGGACACAGATACGCAGTATTTT.

The V gene is TRBV18, the J gene TRBJ1-6; 7 bases line up with TRBD1. Trimming took 1 base from V and 6 from J; bases not matched to a gene: 9. The CDR3 length is 17 residues. Germline CDR1 and CDR2: KGHSH and LQKENI. Written as DNA, the CDR3 is TGTGCCAGCTCACCACAGACTGCCGGGACAGCTAATTCACCCCTCCACTTT. This sequence encodes CASSPQTAGTANSPLHF.